The T cell receptor (beta chain) under discussion was sequenced for a study of T cells after yellow fever vaccination. Study-level points and caveats: Weaker overall, the secondary response nonetheless peaked faster (day 5 versus 15).

V lost 7 bases and J 0 bases, leaving 3 bases between the germline ends. This CDR3 contains 12 residues. TCRdb re-called the 5' RACE reads through MiXCR, storing one row per CDR3 protein. The repertoire has about 630,000 distinct CDR3 sequences, around 12% of them found once; the top ten carry about 15%. This clonotype appeared a few times. As yet, its antigen is unknown. This receptor was identified in a man aged 25 to 40 who received the YFV17D yellow fever vaccine. This sequence joins TRBV12-3 or TRBV12-4 and TRBJ2-2; D gene ambiguous. The input for sequencing was PBMCs, taken on the day of the yellow fever booster vaccination. The CDR3 nucleotides are TGTGCCAGCAAAGCGAACACCGGGGAGCTGTTTTTT. It encodes CASKANTGELFF.